The present entry profiles one T cell receptor beta chain with its context. Measured with immunoSEQ multiplex PCR; TCRdb has only the in-frame clones, and not every one. The sample lists about 400,000 clones, roughly 90% occurring once. Treatment given: 19 received Ad26.COV2.S at low or high dose, single or two shots; about 5 received placebo; per-sample allocation not given. Collection of the samples took place on day 63 after the first injection of vaccine or placebo. This specimen belongs to a study of Ad26.COV2.S vaccination and SARS-CoV-2 variants. Study details: Administration of Ad26.COV2.S was intramuscular, either once or twice 56 days apart.

V gave up 0 bases and J gave up 0 bases; unmatched junction bases: 4. This CDR3 is built from 17 residues. The germline gives CDR1 LGHNA, CDR2 YNFKEQ. The input for sequencing was peripheral blood, taken in a trial of Ad26.COV2.S vaccine versus placebo. The chain combines TRBV4-2 with TRBJ2-7; TRBD2 agrees at 11 bases. The source is a person aged 18-65 years who received the Ad26.COV2.S COVID-19 vaccine or a placebo. The CDR3 nucleotides read TGTGCCAGCAGCCAAGATGGGACTAGCGGAGGCTCCTACGAGCAGTACTTC. Its protein is CASSQDGTSGGSYEQYF.